This TCR beta chain was sequenced for a study of CD8+CD57+ T cells in acquired aplastic anemia. Study-level information: Sorted CD4+ and CD8+ cells gave a mean 3.2 ug DNA, range about 0.19 to 27.4 ug. Where healthy donors were concerned, CD4+ cells averaged approximately 9.8 million reads. Study observations and caveats: Between patients and controls, CD8+ Simpson's diversity did not vary significantly. Shared by patients and controls, just under 30 CD8+ CDR3s were abundant in patients.

Genomic DNA was employed as the template in profiling TCR beta VDJ and CDR3. TCRdb re-analysed the reads in MiXCR, keeping a single row per CDR3 protein. The table shows around 400,000 distinct CDR3 sequences, with roughly 68% occurring only once. CDR1 is ENHRY and CDR2 is SYGVKD in the germline V gene. V was clipped by 4 bases and J by 9 bases, with 22 bases between them. CDR3 size: 17 residues. In this sample, this clonotype turned up many times. Its matching antigen is unknown. The J gene is TRBJ1-6, the V gene TRBV10-3, with D possibly matching TRBD1 (5 bases). Sequenced input: sorted CD4+, CD8+, or CD8+CD57+ T cells (not recorded which) from PBMCs. The clonotype comes from a human donor in good health, serving as a control. The CDR3, as DNA: TGTGCCATCAGTGTCACCCCCAAGGGGATCCACTCTTCACCCCTCCACTTT. This encodes CAISVTPKGIHSSPLHF.